The 5 T cell receptor beta chains listed next were all sequenced from one sample in a study of shared clonotypes between healthy human individuals. The naive CD8 subset, CD45RO-negative cells positively selected for CCR7, excluded terminally differentiated effector memory CD45RA+ cells. Assay: immunoSEQ multiplex PCR; the TCRdb copy retains only in-frame clones and omits some. The table records hundreds of thousands of clones, 95% to 98% of them present only once. Source material: naive CD8+ T cells sorted from blood. The source of these receptors is a young man in good health.

The rearrangement uses TRBV6-1 and TRBJ2-2, with 9 nucleotides matching TRBD2. Germline trimming cut 3 bases from V and 6 bases from J; bases unmatched to any gene: 11. The CDR3 runs to 17 residues. Looked up from germline, CDR1 is MNHNS and CDR2 is SASEGT. The CDR3 region is CASSDRLAGNGAGELFF. In DNA, the CDR3 is TGTGCCAGCAGTGATAGGCTAGCGGGAAATGGGGCCGGGGAGCTGTTTTTT.

This clone was seen only once. The chain uses TRBV11-3 and TRBJ2-1; 10 bases match TRBD1. With 4 bases clipped from V and 7 bases from J, the junction kept 7 bases outside the gene matches. Germline values: CDR1 SGHNT, CDR2 YENEEA. The CDR3 extends over 15 amino acids. The CDR3 protein is CASSSSGTGVNEQFF. CDR3 sequence (DNA): TGTGCCAGCAGCTCGTCGGGGACAGGGGTGAATGAGCAGTTCTTC.

The CDR3 bases are TGTGCCATCAGTGAGTTACGTCAGCACGAGCAGTACTTC. Translating it yields CAISELRQHEQYF. The chain combines TRBV10-3 with TRBJ2-7; D unclear. The CDR3 covers 13 residues. Trimming pared 1 base from V and 5 bases from J, leaving 9 bases between. Germline-derived CDR1 and CDR2 are ENHRY and SYGVKD.

V usage is TRBV4-2 and J usage is TRBJ2-7; 10 bases agree with TRBD2. The CDR3 is 16 amino acids. Trimming removed 0 bases from V and 2 bases from J; junction bases left unmatched: 4. Germline V gene sequence: CDR1 LGHNA, CDR2 YNFKEQ. The CDR3 region has the DNA TGTGCCAGCAGCCAAGACATTGGACTAGCGGCCTACGAGCAGTACTTC. It codes for CASSQDIGLAAYEQYF.

The CDR3 DNA sequence: TGTGCCAGCAGCTTGGGGGTAGCGGGAGTCTACGAGCAGTACTTC. Translating gives CASSLGVAGVYEQYF. J is TRBJ2-7 and V is TRBV7-9, with 9 bases lining up with TRBD2. Germline V gives CDR1 SEHNR, CDR2 FQNEAQ (reference sequence). After removal of 3 bases from V and 3 bases from J, the junction contained 6 bases not matched to a gene. CDR3 length equals 15 residues.